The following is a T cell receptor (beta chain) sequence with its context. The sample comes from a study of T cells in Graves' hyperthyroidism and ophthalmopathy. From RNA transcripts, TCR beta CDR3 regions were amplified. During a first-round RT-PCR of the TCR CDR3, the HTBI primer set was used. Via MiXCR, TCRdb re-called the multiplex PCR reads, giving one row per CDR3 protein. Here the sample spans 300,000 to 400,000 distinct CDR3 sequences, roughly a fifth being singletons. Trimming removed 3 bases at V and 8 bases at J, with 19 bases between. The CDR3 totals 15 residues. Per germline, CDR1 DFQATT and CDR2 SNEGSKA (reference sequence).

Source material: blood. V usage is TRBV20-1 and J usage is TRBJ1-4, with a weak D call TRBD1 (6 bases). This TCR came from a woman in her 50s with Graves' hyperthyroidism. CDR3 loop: CSARGQGGRKEKLFF. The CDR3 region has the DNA TGCAGTGCTAGGGGCCAAGGGGGGAGGAAGGAAAAACTGTTTTTT.